Listed here is a single T cell receptor beta chain. The antigen this receptor binds is unknown. No base-level quality is on record; no much larger clone is a single base apart. TCRbeta CDR3 regions were amplified from genomic DNA by means of the immunoSEQ Assay, a bias-controlled multiplex PCR. Per the source publication's procedure: Nucleated cell counts per sample were estimated from amplification of reference gene primers within the assay. Sequence reads were collapsed and filtered to measure the absolute abundance of every unique TCRbeta CDR3 rearrangement. For each sample, productive Simpson clonality was calculated as the square root of Simpson's diversity index over productive rearrangements. Held by TCRdb, this immuneACCESS table contains in-frame sequences only and omits some clones. Under half of the omission traces to an unresolved V gene where checked; the cause of the rest is unknown. The V and J calls and clone size come from that table; D and trimming were worked out from the DNA. A total of about 53,000 clones appear in this sample, roughly three quarters of them only once. The ten top clones hold under 15% of the sample.

Collaborating institutions collected whole blood in K2EDTA tubes following their own protocols. For TCRbeta analysis, collaborator samples were shipped as frozen whole blood, as isolated PBMCs, or as DNA extracted from either sample type. The sample originates from a study of blood T cell repertoires in COVID-19 (dated by TCRdb to about 2020). With regard to the full study: Samples from collaborators originated in the United States, Italy and Spain and spanned both the acute and convalescent phases of COVID-19. The material from the prospective study consisted of cDNA or gDNA derived from T cells, B-cell-depleted T cells, or PBMCs. The dataset comprised deeply sampled blood TCRbeta repertoires from subjects exposed to, actively infected with, or recovered from COVID-19. A freely available public database, intended as a resource for researchers studying the immune response to SARS-CoV-2, is where the repertoires were released. The samples were drawn from the first 160 participants of the ongoing ImmuneRACE study and from 950 to 1,500 subjects provided by 6 global collaborators. Sample metadata almost always included a de-identified subject ID, COVID-19 status, age in years and sex. Where HLA class I and class II types were available, the types were taken from metadata supplied by the sample provider, not from assay-based typing.

Study-wide findings and limitations: How much clinical and demographic metadata was included differed by source and by participant, and the metadata was provided uncurated.

The germline V gene specifies KGHSH as CDR1 and LQKENI as CDR2. V was cut back by 4 bases and J by 2 bases, leaving a gap of 20 bases between them. The CDR3 sequence holds 17 residues, the cysteine and phenylalanine included. Just the 51-base CDR3 DNA is kept, in frame starting at base 1. The clonotype originates from a human donor with active or convalescent COVID-19. The donor label of this sample is uncertain. The rearrangement joined TRBV18 to TRBJ2-5; the D gene is perhaps TRBD1, on 6 matching bases. The sequenced material came from peripheral blood. The CDR3 has the sequence CASSREGGGRVQETQYF. The DNA sequence is TGTGCCAGCTCACGAGAAGGTGGGGGCAGGGTTCAAGAGACCCAGTACTTC.